This TCR beta chain was captured in a study of blood T cell repertoires in COVID-19 (TCRdb year 2020). Turning to the overall study: The collaborator samples originated in the United States, Italy and Spain and spanned the acute and convalescent phases of COVID-19. The prospective study material was composed of cDNA or gDNA derived from T cells, B-cell-depleted T cells, or PBMCs. Deeply sampled blood TCRbeta repertoires from subjects exposed to, actively infected with, or recovered from COVID-19 were included in the dataset. The repertoires were released in a freely available public database intended as a resource for research on the immune response to SARS-CoV-2. Samples came from the ongoing ImmuneRACE study (first 160 participants) plus 1,254 subjects from 6 global collaborators. The sample metadata nearly always contained a de-identified subject ID, COVID-19 status, age in years and sex. Where available, HLA class I and class II types were taken from metadata supplied by the sample provider and were not determined by assay-based typing.

The immunoSEQ Assay, a bias-controlled multiplex PCR, was used to amplify TCRbeta CDR3 regions from genomic DNA. Under the source paper's analysis protocol: The number of nucleated cells in each sample was estimated from the amplification of reference gene primers within the assay. To quantify the absolute abundance of each unique TCRbeta CDR3 rearrangement, sequence reads were collapsed and filtered. For each sample, productive Simpson clonality was calculated by taking the square root of Simpson's diversity index across productive rearrangements. TCRdb limited this immuneACCESS table to in-frame rearrangements with V and J called. A share of clones is missing; checked studies link under half to unresolved V genes, and the rest is unexplained. V, J and clone size were drawn from that table, and D and trimming were deduced from the DNA. This sample is represented by tens of thousands of clones; 70% to 90% of them were singletons. Around 30% of the sample belongs to the ten largest clones.

V is cut back by 8 bases and J by 4 bases, with 8 bases in the junction unmatched. The germline V gene specifies SGHRS as CDR1 and YFSETQ as CDR2. The CDR3 goes from the cysteine to the phenylalanine over 13 residues. Left in the record is the CDR3 DNA by itself, 39 bases read in frame from the first base. About this clone: The antigen it binds to is not known. No quality values exist for individual bases; no much larger clone is one base distant.

Paper-wide results and their limitations: Clinical and demographic metadata were provided uncurated, with the amount varying by source and participant.

The collaborating institutions used their own protocols to collect whole blood in K2EDTA tubes. For TCRbeta analysis, collaborator samples were shipped as frozen whole blood, as isolated PBMCs, or as DNA extracted from either sample type. Sequenced sample: peripheral blood. The receptor was derived from a human donor in a cohort sampled during active COVID-19. Recombination joined TRBV5-1 with TRBJ1-1, and 7 junctional nucleotides match TRBD1. The DNA is TGCGCCAGTATTAGTGAGGGGGCCACTGAAGCTTTCTTT. The encoded protein is CASISEGATEAFF.